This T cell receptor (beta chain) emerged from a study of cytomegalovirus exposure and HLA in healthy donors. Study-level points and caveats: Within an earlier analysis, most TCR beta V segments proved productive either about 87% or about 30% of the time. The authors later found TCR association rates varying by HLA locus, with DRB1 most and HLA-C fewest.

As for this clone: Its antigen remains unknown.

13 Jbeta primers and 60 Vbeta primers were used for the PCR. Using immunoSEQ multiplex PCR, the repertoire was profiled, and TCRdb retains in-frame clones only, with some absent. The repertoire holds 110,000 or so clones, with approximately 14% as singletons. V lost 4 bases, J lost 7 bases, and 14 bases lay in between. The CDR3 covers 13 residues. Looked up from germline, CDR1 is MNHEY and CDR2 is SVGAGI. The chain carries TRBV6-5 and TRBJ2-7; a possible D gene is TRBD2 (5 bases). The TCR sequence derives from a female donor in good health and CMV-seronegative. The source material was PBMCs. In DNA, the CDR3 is TGTGCCAGCAGTTCGCTACGGACTGGGGAGCAGTACTTC. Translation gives CASSSLRTGEQYF.